These 29 T cell receptor beta chains were sequenced from one sample in a study of T cell repertoires in cytomegalovirus infection. TCRdb reprocessed the reads with MiXCR, giving one entry per CDR3 protein. The table shows more than 500,000 distinct CDR3 sequences, with more than 15% occurring only once. The source material was CD8+ T cells from PBMCs. The receptor set was obtained from a human donor in good health (CMV status not recorded). Some clones in this sample may be carry-over from other donors' samples.

The chain couples TRBV20-1 to TRBJ2-1; TRBD2 agrees at 12 bases. The CDR3 is made up of 20 amino acids. The junction had 13 bases not matched to a gene; V was cut back by 1 base and J by 0 bases. The V gene's germline CDR1 is DFQATT and CDR2 SNEGSKA (reference sequence). The CDR3 is CSARGRTSGVSFTSYNEQFF. CDR3 coding DNA: TGCAGTGCTAGAGGCCGGACTAGCGGGGTTTCCTTTACCTCCTACAATGAGCAGTTCTTC.

This clonotype was recorded many times. The CDR3 sequence is CASSHAREKLFF. The CDR3 DNA is TGCGCCAGCAGCCATGCCCGGGAAAAACTGTTTTTT. The V call is TRBV4-1, the J call TRBJ1-4; D remains ambiguous. V lost 3 bases to trimming and J lost 8 bases, with 7 bases between them. This CDR3 is built from 12 residues. The germline V gene has CDR1 MGHRA and CDR2 YSYEKL.

CDR3 in DNA: TGTGCCAGTGGACCAGGACAGGGGGTCACAGATACGCAGTATTTT. It translates to CASGPGQGVTDTQYF. This rearrangement joins TRBV6-6 to TRBJ2-3; 10 bases are a match to TRBD1. This CDR3 has 15 amino acids. The V gene end was trimmed by 9 bases and the J gene end by 2 bases; junction bases not matched to a gene: 8. Germline V CDR1 and CDR2: MNHNY, SVGAGI (reference sequence).

The table lists this clonotype with a few counts. The J gene is TRBJ2-5, the V gene TRBV13, with D tentatively TRBD1 (5 bases). V lost 8 bases to trimming and J lost 1 base, with 11 bases between them. Per germline, CDR1 PRHDT and CDR2 FYEKMQ (reference sequence). CDR3 length: 13 residues. In nucleotides, the CDR3 is TGTGCCAGCCGATTAGGGGCCCAAGAGACCCAGTACTTC. Translated, it gives CASRLGAQETQYF.

A remark on this clonotype: A much larger clonotype is one base distant, so this may be a read error. CDR3 region: CASSLIKEGGEAYEQYF. The CDR3 coding sequence is TGTGCCAGCAGTTTAATAAAAGAAGGCGGAGAGGCCTACGAGCAGTACTTC. This chain connects TRBV28 to TRBJ2-7; D is ambiguous. V was shortened by 2 bases and J by 2 bases, with 19 bases between the two germline ends. This CDR3 has 17 amino acids. Per germline, CDR1 MDHEN and CDR2 SYDVKM.

The V and J genes are TRBV25-1 and TRBJ1-1; 7 bases fit TRBD1. This CDR3 has 15 amino acids. Germline CDR1 reads MGHDK; CDR2 reads SYGVNS. J gave up 0 bases and V 4 bases, and 5 bases lay outside the gene matches. The CDR3 reads CASSARTGLNTEAFF. The CDR3 region has the DNA TGTGCCAGCAGTGCCCGGACAGGCCTGAACACTGAAGCTTTCTTT.

CDR3 nucleotide sequence: TGTGCCAGCAGCCGCCGGGCAGGCAATCAGCCCCAGCATTTT. This sequence encodes CASSRRAGNQPQHF. The rearrangement joins TRBV12-3 or TRBV12-4 to TRBJ1-5; D gene unclear. CDR3 size: 14 residues. Trimming stripped 6 bases from V and 2 bases from J, with 11 bases between.

The V and J genes are TRBV6-1 and TRBJ2-2; the D is unclear. CDR1 is MNHNS and CDR2 is SASEGT in the germline V gene. The V end was cut by 7 bases, the J end by 7 bases, with 7 bases between. The CDR3 is 11 residues long. The CDR3 bases are TGTGCCAGCATCAAGGGCGGGGAGCTGTTTTTT. It encodes CASIKGGELFF.

This clonotype was detected a few times. This chain connects TRBV6-6 to TRBJ2-7, with D perhaps TRBD1 or TRBD2 (5 bases each). Deletions cut 6 bases from V and 3 bases from J, with 12 bases between. The CDR3 spans 13 residues. Germline V CDR1 and CDR2: MNHNY, SVGAGI (reference sequence). The CDR3 sequence: CASRGRDHYEQYF. CDR3 nucleotide sequence: TGTGCCAGCAGGGGACGGGATCACTACGAGCAGTACTTC.

This clonotype came up a few times. V and J are TRBV19 and TRBJ2-7; 7 nucleotides agree with TRBD1. The CDR3 extends over 14 amino acids. CDR1 and CDR2 (germline): LNHDA, SQIVND (reference sequence). J gave up 5 bases and V 6 bases, and 10 bases lay outside the gene matches. The DNA for the CDR3 is TGTGCCAGTAGCACCCCGGGACAGCCGGACGAGCAGTACTTC. Its translation: CASSTPGQPDEQYF.

The rearrangement joins TRBV24-1 to TRBJ1-1; D gene ambiguous. V shed 3 bases and J shed 1 base, with 5 bases lying between them. CDR1 KGHDR and CDR2 SFDVKD come from the germline V gene. This CDR3 is built from 13 residues. The CDR3 region has the DNA TGTGCCACCAGTGATGCGGGGAACACTGAAGCTTTCTTT. Residues: CATSDAGNTEAFF.

In this sample, this clonotype turned up many times. This sequence joins TRBV28 and TRBJ2-2; D remains ambiguous. There are 15 residues in the CDR3. V was shortened by 6 bases and J by 1 base, with 12 bases between the two germline ends. Germline-derived CDR1 and CDR2 are MDHEN and SYDVKM. CDR3 protein: CASRITGRNTGELFF. As DNA, the CDR3 is TGTGCCAGCAGAATAACTGGGCGGAACACCGGGGAGCTGTTTTTT.

In its sample, this clonotype was seen many times. This chain uses TRBV7-9 with TRBJ2-3; D not resolved. V was pared by 10 bases and J by 9 bases, with 23 bases between. Germline V gene sequence: CDR1 SEHNR, CDR2 FQNEAQ (reference sequence). The CDR3 is 14 residues long. In DNA form, the CDR3 reads TGTGCCACCGTTACGCAACCTCAAGAAGGGACGCAGTATTTT. Residues: CATVTQPQEGTQYF.

This clonotype was observed a handful of times. The chain has TRBV28 and TRBJ1-2, with 9 bases identical to TRBD1. Germline assignment: CDR1 MDHEN and CDR2 SYDVKM. The CDR3 length is 16 residues. J gave up 6 bases and V 3 bases, and 11 bases lay outside the gene matches. CDR3 loop: CASSLPRDRVVDGYTF. CDR3 DNA sequence: TGTGCCAGCAGTTTGCCCCGGGACAGGGTTGTAGATGGCTACACCTTC.

This clonotype was seen a handful of times. This chain connects TRBV18 to TRBJ1-2; 11 nucleotides line up with TRBD1. J was trimmed by 7 bases and V by 3 bases; bases with no gene match: 10. The CDR3 is 16 residues long. CDR1 KGHSH and CDR2 LQKENI come from the germline V gene. The CDR3 reads CASSPPAGQGAGGYTF. In DNA, the CDR3 is TGTGCCAGCTCACCGCCGGCAGGACAGGGGGCAGGTGGCTACACCTTC.

This clonotype showed up many times. The rearrangement uses TRBV28 and TRBJ2-7; 7 nucleotides match TRBD2. Trimming took 6 bases from V and 3 from J; bases not matched to a gene: 14. CDR1 MDHEN and CDR2 SYDVKM come from the germline V gene. This CDR3 has 16 residues. The CDR3 DNA is TGTGCCAGCAGACCACTCCGGGACTACACGAACTACGAGCAGTACTTC. Residues: CASRPLRDYTNYEQYF.

The sample holds one count of this clonotype. A much larger clone is a single base away; this may be a read error. J is TRBJ2-3 and V is TRBV27, with 7 nucleotides matching TRBD2. Trimming took 5 bases from V and 4 from J; bases not matched to a gene: 6. The CDR3 has 14 amino acids. Germline V gives CDR1 MNHEY, CDR2 SMNVEV (reference sequence). CDR3 DNA sequence: TGTGCCAGCAGTCCACGGGACTACTCAGATACGCAGTATTTT. Amino acids: CASSPRDYSDTQYF.

As to this clonotype: This may be a read error: a much more frequent sequence differs by one nucleotide. The chain has TRBV2 and TRBJ1-1; tentatively, D is TRBD1 (6 bases). The germline CDR1 and CDR2 sequences are SNHLY and FYNNEI. Trimming took off 5 bases at V and 0 bases at J, with 10 bases between the two ends. The length of the CDR3 is 14 residues. CDR3 residues: CASSYRDMNTEAFF. CDR3 coding DNA: TGTGCCAGCAGTTACAGGGACATGAACACTGAAGCTTTCTTT.

This clonotype showed up many times. The rearrangement links TRBV25-1 to TRBJ2-1, with 7 nucleotides matching TRBD2. CDR3 length: 14 residues. The junction had 4 bases not matched to a gene; V was cut back by 0 bases and J by 8 bases. Germline loops: CDR1 MGHDK, CDR2 SYGVNS. This CDR3 is CASSEYGGRDEQFF. The CDR3 DNA reads as TGTGCCAGCAGTGAATATGGAGGGAGGGATGAGCAGTTCTTC.

This clonotype occurred many times. V gene TRBV7-3 combines with J gene TRBJ2-1; TRBD2 aligns across 9 bases. Germline CDR1 reads SGHTA; CDR2 reads FQGTGA. The J segment lost 5 bases and the V segment lost 5 bases, leaving 7 bases of the junction unmatched. The length of the CDR3 is 15 residues. CDR3 loop: CASSPTAGGDNEQFF. CDR3 DNA: TGTGCCAGCAGCCCAACTGCGGGGGGGGACAATGAGCAGTTCTTC.

The sample holds many counts of this clonotype. The chain is built from TRBV6-5 and TRBJ2-2, with D perhaps assigned TRBD1 or TRBD2 (6 bases each). The CDR3 contains 16 residues. Germline values: CDR1 MNHEY, CDR2 SVGAGI. Trimming took off 2 bases at V and 7 bases at J, with 17 bases between the two ends. DNA of the CDR3: TGTGCCAGCAGTTACAGTGCGGGACACGTCCTCGGGGAGCTGTTTTTT. Protein sequence: CASSYSAGHVLGELFF.

This clonotype was seen many times. This chain uses TRBV11-1 with TRBJ1-1; D is undetermined. This CDR3 has 14 amino acids. Per germline, CDR1 SGHAT and CDR2 FQDESV (reference sequence). The ends were cut back, 4 bases at V and 2 bases at J, with 11 bases in the middle. The CDR3 bases are TGTGCCAGCAGCTGGCTAGAGGGTAACACTGAAGCTTTCTTT. As protein: CASSWLEGNTEAFF. The complete variable domain, with remaining parts taken from reference TRBV11-1 and TRBJ1-1, reads EAEVAQSPRYKITEKSQAVAFWCDPISGHATLYWYRQILGQGPELLVQFQDESVVDDSQLPKDRFSAERLKGVDSTLKIQPAELGDSAMYLCASSWLEGNTEAFFGQGTRLTVV.

This clonotype appeared many times. The chain joins TRBV5-6 to TRBJ1-2, with 8 bases fitting TRBD1. V trimming: 2 bases; J trimming: 0 bases; junction bases outside the gene matches: 12. Germline V CDR1 and CDR2: SGHDT, YYEEEE. The CDR3 has 18 residues. The CDR3 sequence is CASSLGRGRLAPNYGYTF. In DNA form, the CDR3 reads TGTGCCAGCAGCTTAGGCAGGGGGCGTCTGGCCCCTAACTATGGCTACACCTTC.

The sample holds many counts of this clonotype. The V call is TRBV7-9, the J call TRBJ2-5; D unresolved. From germline, CDR1 is SEHNR and CDR2 FQNEAQ (reference sequence). V was shortened by 8 bases and J by 4 bases, with 11 bases between the two germline ends. The CDR3 runs 12 residues. CDR3 DNA sequence: TGTGCCAGCTCGCCAAACGGAGAGACCCAGTACTTC. Translating it yields CASSPNGETQYF.

In this sample, this clonotype turned up many times. V usage is TRBV7-8 and J usage is TRBJ2-1; D perhaps matches TRBD2 (7 bases). CDR1 and CDR2 (germline): SGHVS, FQNEAQ. V lost 5 bases and J 7 bases, leaving 21 bases between the germline ends. The CDR3 runs to 16 residues. CDR3 sequence (DNA): TGTGCCAGCAGCCACCTAGGGGGGGATTTAGGGAATGAGCAGTTCTTC. Its protein is CASSHLGGDLGNEQFF.

There are a few counts of this clonotype. The chain joins TRBV29-1 to TRBJ1-2; 8 bases line up with TRBD1. Germline V gene lookup returns CDR1 SQVTM and CDR2 ANQGSEA. The junction had 6 bases not matched to a gene; V was cut back by 3 bases and J by 3 bases. This CDR3 comprises 14 residues. The CDR3, as DNA: TGCAGCGTTGATTCTCAGGGGGCCGACTATGGCTACACCTTC. This sequence encodes CSVDSQGADYGYTF.

The rearrangement joins TRBV27 to TRBJ2-3; D unclear. The V and J ends lost 3 bases and 1 base respectively, with 5 bases between them. The CDR3 has 13 amino acids. CDR1 and CDR2 (germline): MNHEY, SMNVEV (reference sequence). The CDR3 region is CASSFLRTDTQYF. CDR3 DNA sequence: TGTGCCAGCAGTTTCCTGCGCACAGATACGCAGTATTTT.

This clonotype has a count of ten or more. The V gene is TRBV7-9, the J gene TRBJ1-1; D gene ambiguous. The CDR3 is 15 residues long. Germline V gives CDR1 SEHNR, CDR2 FQNEAQ (reference sequence). V was trimmed by 4 bases and J by 6 bases, leaving 18 bases between them. The chain's CDR3 is CASSSTTTRVSEAFF. The CDR3 nucleotides read TGTGCCAGCAGCTCAACAACCACGCGGGTTTCTGAAGCTTTCTTT.

This clonotype was seen a few times. This rearrangement joins TRBV7-6 to TRBJ2-5; 12 bases match TRBD2. The CDR3 sequence is 16 residues long. The germline V gene has CDR1 SGHVS and CDR2 FNYEAQ. The V gene end was trimmed by 5 bases and the J gene end by 5 bases; junction bases not matched to a gene: 9. The CDR3 DNA is TGTGCCAGCAGCCGACTAGCGGGGGCCCGGGGGGAGACCCAGTACTTC. It translates to CASSRLAGARGETQYF.